This TCR beta chain was observed in a study of T cells in Graves' hyperthyroidism and ophthalmopathy. RNA transcripts provided the source from which TCR beta CDR3 regions were amplified. The study used the HTBI primer set for a first-round RT-PCR of the TCR CDR3. TCRdb fed the multiplex PCR reads into MiXCR, producing one record per CDR3 protein. The repertoire holds roughly 49,000 distinct CDR3 sequences, with 45% to 65% as singletons. V dropped 6 bases and J dropped 3; count of bases not matched to a gene: 10. CDR1 and CDR2 from the germline V gene are SGHVT and SQSDAQ. The CDR3 sequence is 15 residues long.

V is TRBV7-4 and J is TRBJ1-1; 7 bases are shared with TRBD1. The clonotype originates from a man between 18 and 29 years old with Graves' hyperthyroidism. The sequenced sample was peripheral blood or thyroid tissue (not recorded which). The CDR3 sequence: CASRALGQGDTEAFF. Written as DNA, the CDR3 is TGTGCCAGCAGAGCCCTCGGGCAGGGGGACACTGAAGCTTTCTTT.